This TCR beta chain was documented in a study of control samples from healthy donors and cancer patients (dated by TCRdb to the early 2020s). The method was the immunoSEQ multiplex PCR assay. The clones in this table, taken by TCRdb from immuneACCESS, are in-frame only. Not every clone is retained; where verified, under half of the shortfall comes from an unresolved V gene, and the cause of the rest is unknown. This sample gives around 100,000 clones in total; around 90% of them show up just once. The ten largest clones take up 13% to 15% of the sample. On this clone: Its antigen remains undetermined. No base-level quality is on record; no much larger clone is a single base apart.

Germline trimming amounts to 0 bases on V and 1 base on J, with 1 as the count of junction bases outside the gene matches. The CDR3 covers 16 residues, taking in both the cysteine and the phenylalanine. Only CDR3 DNA remains: 48 bases, in frame from the first base. The germline V gene sets CDR1 to MGHRA and CDR2 to YSYEKL. The origin of this receptor is a man between 25 and 39 years old in good health. The rearrangement joined TRBV4-1 to TRBJ2-3, and 10 junctional nucleotides match TRBD2. Sample: blood. The nucleotide sequence reads TGCGCCAGCAGCCAAGATGGGACTAGCGGCACAGATACGCAGTATTTT. It is translated as CASSQDGTSGTDTQYF.